Given below is one TCR beta chain in context. Its cognate antigen is unknown. The sample is drawn from a study of T cell responses to AZD1222 COVID-19 vaccine. Study-level points and caveats: Spike was spanned by vaccine-associated CD4 TCRs, with dominance at 160-218 and 743-854. Spike-specific TCR breadth and depth both grew after two AZD1222 doses. Possibly, clonal diversity was underestimated; donors were largely white British and included more females.

Clones were read by immunoSEQ multiplex PCR, and TCRdb kept only the in-frame ones, dropping some. The sample has approximately 130,000 clones; over 75% are singletons. Germline CDR1 and CDR2: SNHLY and FYNNEI. V lost 2 bases and J lost 2; bases outside the gene matches: 11. The CDR3 is 18 amino acids. The receptor was derived from an adult who received the AZD1222 COVID-19 vaccine. The gene calls are TRBV2 and TRBJ2-5; TRBD2 matches 10 bases. Sequencing was performed on peripheral blood, taken 28 days after the second AZD1222 dose. The CDR3 loop is CASSENSGSGGRQETQYF. The CDR3, as DNA: TGTGCCAGCAGTGAAAACAGCGGTAGCGGGGGGCGACAAGAGACCCAGTACTTC.